One sample yielded the 18 T cell receptor beta chains listed below, sequenced in a study of cytomegalovirus exposure and HLA in healthy donors. 13 Jbeta primers and 60 Vbeta primers were used for the PCR. Only in-frame clones appear in the TCRdb table, and some are missing; sequencing was by immunoSEQ multiplex PCR. The listing records roughly 190,000 clones. Sequenced material: PBMCs. The origin of the receptors is a young man in good health and CMV-seronegative.

The chain couples TRBV27 to TRBJ2-1; a possible D gene is TRBD2 (5 bases). The CDR3 is 14 amino acids. Trimming took off 0 bases at V and 3 bases at J, with 6 bases between the two ends. Germline values: CDR1 MNHEY, CDR2 SMNVEV (reference sequence). CDR3 protein: CASSLSGSYNEQFF. The CDR3 bases are TGTGCCAGCAGTTTATCTGGGAGCTACAATGAGCAGTTCTTC.

This chain uses TRBV2 with TRBJ1-5; no clear D. CDR3 length: 14 residues. V lost 3 bases, J lost 1 base, and 7 bases lay in between. Germline CDR1 reads SNHLY; CDR2 reads FYNNEI. As DNA, the CDR3 is TGTGCCAGCAGTGAGGTTGGCAGCAATCAGCCCCAGCATTTT. Translation gives CASSEVGSNQPQHF.

This chain uses TRBV7-9 with TRBJ2-1; maybe TRBD1 (6 bases). Trimming left V 3 bases short and J 0 bases short, with 15 bases between. CDR1 is SEHNR and CDR2 is FQNEAQ in the germline V gene (reference sequence). The CDR3 spans 17 residues. CDR3 DNA sequence: TGTGCCAGCAGCTTTTTCTTAGGACAGAGCTCCTACAATGAGCAGTTCTTC. Protein sequence: CASSFFLGQSSYNEQFF. The whole variable domain, filled in from reference TRBV7-9 and TRBJ2-1, reads DTGVSQNPRHKITKRGQNVTFRCDPISEHNRLYWYRQTLGQGPEFLTYFQNEAQLEKSRLLSDRFSAERPKGSFSTLEIQRTEQGDSAMYLCASSFFLGQSSYNEQFFGPGTRLTVL.

The chain couples TRBV4-3 to TRBJ2-5; 12 nucleotides agree with TRBD2. Trimming removed 1 base from V and 4 bases from J; junction bases left unmatched: 4. The CDR3 is made up of 16 amino acids. Germline-derived CDR1 and CDR2 are LGHNA and YSLEER. CDR3 bases: TGCGCCAGCAGCCAAGGACTAGCGGGGGCGACAGAGACCCAGTACTTC. Translated: CASSQGLAGATETQYF.

The chain uses TRBV5-1 and TRBJ2-7; maybe TRBD2 (5 bases). This CDR3 has 16 residues. V gave up 2 bases and J gave up 6 bases, with 21 bases separating them. Germline values: CDR1 SGHRS, CDR2 YFSETQ. This CDR3 reads CASSLSVATRGSEQYF. The DNA of the CDR3 is TGCGCCAGCAGCTTATCCGTAGCGACCAGAGGTTCCGAGCAGTACTTC.

This sequence joins TRBV2 and TRBJ2-7, with 9 bases aligning to TRBD1. CDR1 is SNHLY and CDR2 is FYNNEI in the germline V gene. The length of the CDR3 is 13 residues. The V segment lost 5 bases and the J segment 5 bases; nucleotides outside the gene matches: 4. This CDR3 reads CASSRQGVHEQYF. DNA of the CDR3: TGTGCCAGCAGTCGACAGGGGGTCCACGAGCAGTACTTC.

The chain is built from TRBV4-1 and TRBJ2-7; 12 nucleotides line up with TRBD2. The junction had 3 bases not matched to a gene; V was cut back by 3 bases and J by 3 bases. Germline lookup yields CDR1 MGHRA and CDR2 YSYEKL. The CDR3 covers 15 residues. CDR3 DNA sequence: TGCGCCAGCAGCCAGAGACTAGCGGGAGTCTACGAGCAGTACTTC. Its protein is CASSQRLAGVYEQYF.

J is TRBJ1-6 and V is TRBV5-1; TRBD1 matches 7 bases. This CDR3 region has 16 residues. CDR1 and CDR2 (germline): SGHRS, YFSETQ. After removal of 1 base from V and 6 bases from J, the junction contained 7 bases not matched to a gene. In DNA form, the CDR3 reads TGCGCCAGCAGCTTGAGGCGACAGGGCGGTAATTCACCCCTCCACTTT. Translating gives CASSLRRQGGNSPLHF.

The CDR3 coding sequence is TGTGCCAGCAGTCCGATAGGGGAATATAGCAATCAGCCCCAGCATTTT. It specifies CASSPIGEYSNQPQHF. The V gene is TRBV28, the J gene TRBJ1-5, with D possibly TRBD1 on 5 matching bases. Trimming took off 5 bases at V and 0 bases at J, with 14 bases between the two ends. The CDR3 totals 16 residues. Germline-derived CDR1 and CDR2 are MDHEN and SYDVKM.

About this clone: Distinct nucleotide sequences in the sample also encode this CDR3. The chain has TRBV28 and TRBJ2-7; D is perhaps TRBD2 (5 bases). The CDR3 loop spans 15 amino acids. Per the germline V gene, CDR1 is MDHEN and CDR2 is SYDVKM. V lost 5 bases and J lost 10, with 24 bases in between. In nucleotides, the CDR3 is TGTGCCAGCAGTCCCGGCGGCGGGCCCCTCCGCGAACAGTACTTC. Translated, it gives CASSPGGGPLREQYF.

This chain links TRBV7-2 with TRBJ2-3, with 7 bases fitting TRBD2. After removal of 4 bases from V and 4 bases from J, the junction contained 8 bases not matched to a gene. Germline V gene sequence: CDR1 SGHTA, CDR2 FQGNSA. This CDR3 has 15 amino acids. The CDR3 nucleotides are TGTGCCAGCAGCTCCCGGGCGGGAGCATCAGATACGCAGTATTTT. This sequence encodes CASSSRAGASDTQYF.

The chain carries TRBV6-5 and TRBJ1-5; D is undetermined. The length of the CDR3 is 14 residues. Between the trimmed V and J ends, which lost 6 bases and 1 base, there was a span of 10 bases. The V gene's germline CDR1 is MNHEY and CDR2 SVGAGI. The CDR3 reads CASRTGLSNQPQHF. The CDR3 nucleotides are TGTGCCAGCAGAACTGGACTGAGCAATCAGCCCCAGCATTTT.

The rearrangement uses TRBV6-5 and TRBJ1-5, with TRBD1 identical over 11 bases. Germline CDR1 MNHEY, CDR2 SVGAGI. The junction had 5 bases not matched to a gene; V was cut back by 6 bases and J by 7 bases. This CDR3 is built from 14 residues. This CDR3 is CASRGTGGGQPQHF. The CDR3 bases are TGTGCCAGCAGAGGGACAGGGGGGGGACAGCCCCAGCATTTT.

The chain is built from TRBV11-3 and TRBJ2-7; the D gene is possibly TRBD1 (6 bases). CDR1 SGHNT and CDR2 YENEEA come from the germline V gene. The length of the CDR3 is 13 residues. The germline V and J ends were trimmed by 0 bases and 3 bases, with 6 bases remaining between them. In nucleotides, the CDR3 is TGTGCCAGCAGCTTAGAAGGGGGCTACGAGCAGTACTTC. It translates to CASSLEGGYEQYF.

This chain links TRBV30 with TRBJ1-5; 7 nucleotides match TRBD1. Germline V lookup: CDR1 GTSNPN, CDR2 SVGIG (reference sequence). This CDR3 region has 14 residues. Trimming cost V 0 bases and J 5 bases; bases outside gene matches: 4. The CDR3: CAWSVRDSYQPQHF. The CDR3 DNA is TGTGCCTGGAGTGTACGGGACAGTTATCAGCCCCAGCATTTT.

V gene TRBV29-1 combines with J gene TRBJ2-1; TRBD2 is a possible D gene (6 bases). The CDR3 has 17 residues. Trimming took off 5 bases at V and 6 bases at J, with 26 bases between the two ends. The germline gives CDR1 SQVTM, CDR2 ANQGSEA. CDR3 amino acids: CSVHGDPRTTFRNEQFF. In DNA form, the CDR3 reads TGCAGCGTTCATGGGGACCCTAGGACTACTTTTCGCAATGAGCAGTTCTTC.

The J gene is TRBJ2-5, the V gene TRBV7-9, with TRBD1 matching over 8 bases. The closer fit of TRBJ2-7 to the DNA end suggests the J call may be wrong. Per the germline V gene, CDR1 is SEHNR and CDR2 is FQNEAQ (reference sequence). CDR3 length: 16 amino acids. CDR3 in amino acids: CASSSQGARGPYEQYF. The CDR3 DNA sequence: TGTGCCAGCAGCTCCCAGGGGGCGCGCGGTCCCTACGAGCAGTACTTC.

The chain's CDR3 is CASSVGTSGGQETQYF. In nucleotides, the CDR3 is TGTGCCAGCAGCGTAGGGACTAGCGGGGGCCAAGAGACCCAGTACTTC. The chain employs TRBV9 and TRBJ2-5, with 13 bases identical to TRBD2. V trimming: 0 bases; J trimming: 1 base; junction bases outside the gene matches: 0. The CDR3 runs to 16 residues. CDR1 is SGDLS, CDR2 YYNGEE, per germline.